These 5 T cell receptor beta chains were all obtained from the same sample, sequenced in a study of blood T cell repertoires in COVID-19. The table came from immunoSEQ multiplex PCR; TCRdb's copy has only in-frame clones and leaves some out. The data contain fewer than 250,000 clones, under 90% of them singletons. Sequences were obtained from PBMCs or T cells enriched from blood (not recorded which). Receptors originate from a woman aged 35 to 49 who had been exposed to COVID-19.

The chain is built from TRBV7-2 and TRBJ1-2; D is possibly TRBD1 (6 bases). CDR1 and CDR2 from the germline V gene are SGHTA and FQGNSA. This CDR3 has 14 amino acids. The ends were cut back, 4 bases at V and 6 bases at J, with 15 bases in the middle. The CDR3 DNA is TGTGCCAGCAGCTCCCCCGGGACACACAATGGCTACACCTTC. As protein: CASSSPGTHNGYTF.

The chain employs TRBV6-2 or TRBV6-3 and TRBJ2-7; D unclear. Trimming cost V 5 bases and J 1 base, with 6 bases left between them. The length of the CDR3 is 12 residues. Germline CDR1 MNHEY, CDR2 SVGEGT. In nucleotides, the CDR3 is TGTGCCAGCAGTCCCGTATCCTACGAGCAGTACTTC. This translates into CASSPVSYEQYF.

The CDR3 DNA follows: TGTGCCTGGTCCAGGGGAGCCAGGTACACCATATATTTT. Residues: CAWSRGARYTIYF. The V gene is TRBV30, the J gene TRBJ1-3, with TRBD1 as a possible D gene (6 bases). Looked up from germline, CDR1 is GTSNPN and CDR2 is SVGIG (reference sequence). CDR3 length equals 13 residues. Trimming removed 5 bases from V and 8 bases from J, with 16 bases in between.

The V call is TRBV7-7, the J call TRBJ2-5; 7 nucleotides agree with TRBD1. The CDR3 contains 13 residues. After removal of 5 bases from V and 3 bases from J, the junction contained 3 bases not matched to a gene. Germline V lookup: CDR1 SSHAT, CDR2 FNYEAQ (reference sequence). The CDR3 DNA follows: TGTGCCAGCAGCCGAGACAGGGAAGAGACCCAGTACTTC. It yields the protein CASSRDREETQYF.

CDR3 sequence: CAGPRGRVGETQYF. The CDR3 nucleotides read TGTGCAGGCCCTAGGGGCAGGGTAGGAGAGACCCAGTACTTC. The chain has TRBV12-2 and TRBJ2-5; TRBD1, the D gene given by the table, was not confirmed from the DNA. TRBV12-2 is a documented pseudogene. The CDR3 extends over 14 amino acids.